The 21 T cell receptor beta chains presented below share a single source sample, sequenced in a study of shared clonotypes between healthy human individuals. Generated by immunoSEQ multiplex PCR, the TCRdb table keeps only in-frame clones and is missing some. The table shows a few million clones, with around 93% occurring only once. The sequencing input was naive CD4+ T cells from PBMCs. The subset denotes: CD45RA+ positively selected. The source is a young man in good health. Some clones in this sample may be carry-over from other donors' samples.

The V call is TRBV9, the J call TRBJ1-2; D gene uncertain. Germline V lookup: CDR1 SGDLS, CDR2 YYNGEE. The CDR3 runs 13 residues. V dropped 3 bases and J dropped 10 bases, with 16 bases sitting between them. CDR3 sequence reads: CASSASSSGYYTF. The CDR3 DNA sequence: TGTGCCAGCAGCGCTAGCTCCTCGGGATACTACACCTTC.

The chain carries TRBV18 and TRBJ2-3, with 8 bases fitting TRBD2. The CDR3 is 15 residues long. V was pared by 0 bases and J by 9 bases, with 8 bases of the junction left unmatched. Germline CDR1 reads KGHSH; CDR2 reads LQKENI. CDR3 in DNA: TGTGCCAGCTCACCACCCAACCGGGAGGGAGGCACGCAGTATTTT. This encodes CASSPPNREGGTQYF.

Details on this clone: Other DNA sequences of this sample code for an identical CDR3. The chain recombines TRBV18 with TRBJ2-3; no clear D. In germline, CDR1 is KGHSH, CDR2 LQKENI. The V end lost 5 bases, the J end lost 0 bases, and 6 bases lay between the germline ends. The CDR3 is 13 residues long. CDR3 amino acids: CASSAPSTDTQYF. The CDR3 coding sequence is TGTGCCAGCTCAGCCCCTAGCACAGATACGCAGTATTTT.

J is TRBJ2-2 and V is TRBV30, with 9 bases matching TRBD2. V lost 3 bases, J lost 6 bases, and 2 bases stayed unmatched. Germline loops: CDR1 GTSNPN, CDR2 SVGIG (reference sequence). The CDR3 consists of 13 residues. This CDR3 is CAWRREGPGELFF. The CDR3 DNA is TGTGCCTGGAGGCGGGAGGGCCCCGGGGAGCTGTTTTTT. Based on the CDR3 plus reference TRBV30 and TRBJ2-2, the full variable domain is SQTIHQWPATLVQPVGSPLSLECTVEGTSNPNLYWYRQAAGRGLQLLFYSVGIGQISSEVPQNLSASRPQDRQFILSSKKLLLSDSGFYLCAWRREGPGELFFGEGSRLTVL.

The chain is built from TRBV7-3 and TRBJ2-1; unclear D gene. This CDR3 has 14 residues. From germline, CDR1 is SGHTA and CDR2 FQGTGA. V lost 2 bases, J lost 8 bases, and 13 bases lay in between. The CDR3 bases are TGTGCCAGCAGCTTACAAGCTAGTTCCCATGAGCAGTTCTTC. It translates to CASSLQASSHEQFF.

A remark on this clone: The same CDR3 also results from other DNA sequences found in this sample. This sequence joins TRBV6-5 and TRBJ2-5; D remains unclear. The ends were cut back, 2 bases at V and 1 base at J, with 2 bases in the middle. Germline V gives CDR1 MNHEY, CDR2 SVGAGI. This CDR3 comprises 12 residues. The CDR3 loop reads CASSYSQETQYF. The CDR3 DNA sequence: TGTGCCAGCAGTTACAGCCAAGAGACCCAGTACTTC.

This clone has only one observation. J is TRBJ2-2 and V is TRBV9, with no clear D. CDR1 is SGDLS, CDR2 YYNGEE, per germline. V dropped 1 base and J dropped 7 bases, with 5 bases sitting between them. The CDR3 has 12 residues. CDR3: CASSVKVGELFF. Written as DNA, the CDR3 is TGTGCCAGCAGCGTAAAGGTCGGGGAGCTGTTTTTT.

The CDR3 loop is CASSRGSGREQFF. The CDR3 DNA is TGCGCCAGCAGCCGCGGGAGCGGGAGAGAGCAGTTCTTC. V is TRBV5-1 and J is TRBJ2-1, with TRBD2 matching over 8 bases. Trimming at V came to 4 bases and at J to 10 bases, leaving 7 bases not matched to a gene. CDR1 and CDR2 from the germline V gene are SGHRS and YFSETQ. CDR3 size: 13 residues.

The chain carries TRBV11-1 and TRBJ1-1, with D perhaps matching TRBD1 (5 bases). The germline V gene encodes CDR1 SGHAT and CDR2 FQDESV (reference sequence). Trimming left V 5 bases short and J 5 bases short, with 18 bases between. This CDR3 region has 15 residues. DNA for the CDR3: TGTGCCAGCAGCCCACGGTTGAGGGGCGAAACTGAAGCTTTCTTT. It encodes CASSPRLRGETEAFF.

The J gene is TRBJ1-2, the V gene TRBV21-1. TRBV21-1 is annotated as a pseudogene. The CDR3 covers 18 residues. The CDR3 loop reads CASSKEGERGRYLYGYTF. Here the CDR3 DNA reads TGTGCCAGCAGCAAAGAGGGAGAGAGGGGCAGATACCTCTATGGCTACACCTTC.

The chain couples TRBV28 to TRBJ2-3; TRBD2 matches 8 bases. V shed 6 bases, J shed 3 bases, and the junction held 8 bases outside the gene matches. The CDR3 runs 15 residues. Germline-derived CDR1 and CDR2 are MDHEN and SYDVKM. The CDR3 is CASSPGGAQTDTQYF. The CDR3 DNA sequence: TGTGCCAGCAGCCCCGGGGGGGCTCAGACAGATACGCAGTATTTT. The entire variable domain, with the rest obtained from reference TRBV28 and TRBJ2-3, is as follows: DVKVTQSSRYLVKRTGEKVFLECVQDMDHENMFWYRQDPGLGLRLIYFSYDVKMKEKGDIPEGYSVSREKKERFSLILESASTNQTSMYLCASSPGGAQTDTQYFGPGTRLTVL.

This chain connects TRBV5-6 to TRBJ2-7, with TRBD1 matching over 10 bases. Losses at the gene ends were 5 bases for V and 5 bases for J; bases not matched to a gene: 7. The germline gives CDR1 SGHDT, CDR2 YYEEEE. The CDR3 sequence is 14 residues long. The CDR3 here is CASRRTGGKDEQYF. The CDR3 region has the DNA TGTGCCAGCAGGAGGACAGGGGGAAAGGACGAGCAGTACTTC. Combining the CDR3 with reference TRBV5-6 and TRBJ2-7 gives the whole variable domain DAGVTQSPTHLIKTRGQQVTLRCSPKSGHDTVSWYQQALGQGPQFIFQYYEEEERQRGNFPDRFSGHQFPNYSSELNVNALLLGDSALYLCASRRTGGKDEQYFGPGTRLTVT.

This rearrangement joins TRBV6-5 to TRBJ2-7; weak D call: TRBD1 (6 bases). This CDR3 is 12 amino acids long. V shed 2 bases and J shed 6 bases, with 8 bases lying between them. Germline lookup yields CDR1 MNHEY and CDR2 SVGAGI. CDR3 sequence: CASSYKTGEQYF. The CDR3, as DNA: TGTGCCAGCAGTTACAAGACAGGCGAGCAGTACTTC.

Here the CDR3 DNA reads TGTGCCAGCAGCCCCCAGGACTATTTTAATGAGCAGTTCTTC. Protein product: CASSPQDYFNEQFF. The chain recombines TRBV9 with TRBJ2-1; D is perhaps TRBD2 (6 bases). The CDR3 spans 14 residues. Trimming cost V 4 bases and J 7 bases, with 15 bases left between them. Germline V gives CDR1 SGDLS, CDR2 YYNGEE.

This chain uses TRBV9 with TRBJ1-2; possibly TRBD1 for D (5 bases). The V gene's germline CDR1 is SGDLS and CDR2 YYNGEE. V gave up 0 bases and J gave up 10 bases, with 19 bases separating them. This CDR3 is 15 amino acids long. The CDR3 DNA reads TGTGCCAGCAGCGTAGCCCCCACCGGACACCTATTCTACACCTTC. This encodes CASSVAPTGHLFYTF.

This clone has only one observation. CDR3 protein: CASSLVAGGRYYSDEQFF. The DNA of the CDR3 is TGCGCCAGCAGCTTGGTAGCGGGAGGGCGATATTATAGCGATGAGCAGTTCTTC. This sequence joins TRBV5-1 and TRBJ2-1, with 11 nucleotides matching TRBD2. Germline trimming cut 0 bases from V and 8 bases from J; bases unmatched to any gene: 13. Germline CDR1 and CDR2: SGHRS and YFSETQ. This CDR3 comprises 18 residues.

V usage is TRBV9 and J usage is TRBJ1-3; 8 bases fit TRBD1. V lost 0 bases, J lost 3 bases, and 5 bases stayed unmatched. The CDR3 contains 16 residues. Germline-derived CDR1 and CDR2 are SGDLS and YYNGEE. The CDR3 protein is CASSVGQGLFGNTIYF. CDR3 nucleotide sequence: TGTGCCAGCAGCGTAGGACAGGGGTTATTTGGAAACACCATATATTTT.

The CDR3 spells CASSIGSVQPQHF. In DNA form, the CDR3 reads TGTGCCAGTAGTATTGGGTCGGTTCAGCCCCAGCATTTT. This chain uses TRBV19 with TRBJ1-5; D gene uncertain. Germline V gene data show CDR1 as LNHDA and CDR2 as SQIVND (reference sequence). The CDR3 loop spans 13 amino acids. V was cut by 3 bases and J by 6 bases, with 9 bases left in between.

V is TRBV10-3 and J is TRBJ2-1; the D gene could be TRBD1 or TRBD2 (6 bases each). This CDR3 has 13 amino acids. V lost 11 bases, J lost 8 bases, and 19 bases lay in between. CDR1 and CDR2 from the germline V gene are ENHRY and SYGVKD. CDR3 residues: CALKTPGADEQFF. The CDR3 DNA reads as TGTGCCCTAAAGACCCCGGGGGCGGATGAGCAGTTCTTC.

The chain has TRBV28 and TRBJ2-1, with D possibly called TRBD1 or TRBD2 (5 bases each). Germline CDR1 reads MDHEN; CDR2 reads SYDVKM. Trimming stripped 5 bases from V and 9 bases from J, with 20 bases between. The CDR3 is made up of 15 amino acids. The CDR3 bases are TGTGCCAGCAGTCCGGGACCAGGGCGTGTGGGTGAGCAGTTCTTC. Amino acid sequence: CASSPGPGRVGEQFF.

The chain recombines TRBV30 with TRBJ1-5, with a possible D match to TRBD1 (6 bases). V lost 2 bases and J 0 bases, leaving 26 bases between the germline ends. Germline assignment: CDR1 GTSNPN and CDR2 SVGIG (reference sequence). The CDR3 loop spans 20 amino acids. This CDR3 reads CAWSRPRTPRDIDSNQPQHF. CDR3 nucleotide sequence: TGTGCCTGGAGTCGCCCCAGAACTCCCCGGGACATCGATAGCAATCAGCCCCAGCATTTT.